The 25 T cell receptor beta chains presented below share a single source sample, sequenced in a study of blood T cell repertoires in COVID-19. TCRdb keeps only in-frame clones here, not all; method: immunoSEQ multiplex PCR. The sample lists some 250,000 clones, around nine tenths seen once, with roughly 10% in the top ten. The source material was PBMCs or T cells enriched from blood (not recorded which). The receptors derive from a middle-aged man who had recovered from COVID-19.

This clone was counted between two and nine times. The CDR3 here is CASSVESAYLYEQYF. The CDR3 coding sequence is TGCGCCAGCAGCGTTGAAAGCGCTTATCTCTACGAGCAGTACTTC. This rearrangement joins TRBV5-1 to TRBJ2-7, with unresolved D. V lost 4 bases and J 3 bases, leaving 17 bases between the germline ends. This CDR3 is 15 amino acids long. Germline assignment: CDR1 SGHRS and CDR2 YFSETQ.

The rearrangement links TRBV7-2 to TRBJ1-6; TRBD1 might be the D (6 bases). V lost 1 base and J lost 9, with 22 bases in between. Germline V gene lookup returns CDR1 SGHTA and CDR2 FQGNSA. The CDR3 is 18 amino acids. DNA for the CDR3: TGTGCCAGCAGCTTAGGTCAGGGGTTTATGTCATCTGGTTCACCCCTCCACTTT. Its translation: CASSLGQGFMSSGSPLHF.

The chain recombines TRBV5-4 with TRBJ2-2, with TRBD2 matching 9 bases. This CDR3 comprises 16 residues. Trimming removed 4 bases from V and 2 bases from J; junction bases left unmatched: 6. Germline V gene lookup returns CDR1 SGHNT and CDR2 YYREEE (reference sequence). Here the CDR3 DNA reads TGTGCCAGCAGCCCACGACTAGCGGTAAACACCGGGGAGCTGTTTTTT. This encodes CASSPRLAVNTGELFF.

CDR3 sequence (DNA): TGTGCCAGCAGCTTAGCGGAGACAGGGACTGGCTACACCTTC. Encoded protein: CASSLAETGTGYTF. V gene TRBV7-9 combines with J gene TRBJ1-2; 7 bases map to TRBD1. The CDR3 has 14 amino acids. V dropped 0 bases and J dropped 7; count of bases not matched to a gene: 5. The germline V gene encodes CDR1 SEHNR and CDR2 FQNEAQ (reference sequence).

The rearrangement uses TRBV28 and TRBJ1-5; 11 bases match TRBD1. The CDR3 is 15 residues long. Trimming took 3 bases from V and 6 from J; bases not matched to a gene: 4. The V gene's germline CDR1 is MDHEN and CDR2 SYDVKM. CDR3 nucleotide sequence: TGTGCCAGCAGTTTGTGGGACAGGGGGGCTCAGCCCCAGCATTTT. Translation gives CASSLWDRGAQPQHF.

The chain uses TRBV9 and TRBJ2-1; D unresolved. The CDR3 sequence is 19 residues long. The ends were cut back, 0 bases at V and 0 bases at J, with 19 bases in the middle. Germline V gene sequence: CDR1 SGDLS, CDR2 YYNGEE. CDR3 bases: TGTGCCAGCAGCGTAGCCCCCATTAGAACCCTAAACTCCTACAATGAGCAGTTCTTC. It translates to CASSVAPIRTLNSYNEQFF.

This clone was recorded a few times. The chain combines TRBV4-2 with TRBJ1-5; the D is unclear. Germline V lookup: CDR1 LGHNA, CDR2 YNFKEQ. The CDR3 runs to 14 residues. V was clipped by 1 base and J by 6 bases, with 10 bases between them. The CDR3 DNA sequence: TGTGCCAGCAGCCAAGGACTAGAAGGTCAGCCCCAGCATTTT. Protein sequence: CASSQGLEGQPQHF.

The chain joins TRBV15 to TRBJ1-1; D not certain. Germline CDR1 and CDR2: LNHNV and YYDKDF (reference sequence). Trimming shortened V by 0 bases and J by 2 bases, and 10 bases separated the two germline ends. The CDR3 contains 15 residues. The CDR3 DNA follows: TGTGCCACCAGCAGAGATTTACAGATTAACACTGAAGCTTTCTTT. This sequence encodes CATSRDLQINTEAFF.

In DNA form, the CDR3 reads TGTGCCAGCAGCCTGGGACAGGGTAATTCAGCTTTCTTT. This codes for CASSLGQGNSAFF. The chain combines TRBV7-3 with TRBJ1-1, with 9 bases identical to TRBD1. The germline gives CDR1 SGHTA, CDR2 FQGTGA. The CDR3 is made up of 13 amino acids. V was clipped by 5 bases and J by 10 bases; unmatched bases: 8.

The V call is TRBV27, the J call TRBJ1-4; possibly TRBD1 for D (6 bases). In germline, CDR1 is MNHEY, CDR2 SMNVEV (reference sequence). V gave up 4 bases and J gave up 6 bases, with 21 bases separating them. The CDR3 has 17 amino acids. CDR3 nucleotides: TGTGCCAGCAGTTCGCTACAGGGATTGGCGGAAGATGAAAAACTGTTTTTT. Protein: CASSSLQGLAEDEKLFF.

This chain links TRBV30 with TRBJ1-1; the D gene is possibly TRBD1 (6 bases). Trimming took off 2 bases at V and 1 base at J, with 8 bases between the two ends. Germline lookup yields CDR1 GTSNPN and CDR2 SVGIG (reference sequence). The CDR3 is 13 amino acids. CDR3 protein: CAWSLQGNTEAFF. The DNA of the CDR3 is TGTGCCTGGAGTCTACAGGGGAACACTGAAGCTTTCTTT.

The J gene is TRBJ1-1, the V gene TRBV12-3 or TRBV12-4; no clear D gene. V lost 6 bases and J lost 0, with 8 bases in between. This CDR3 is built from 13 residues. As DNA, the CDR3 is TGTGCCAGCAGCACCCAGATGAACACTGAAGCTTTCTTT. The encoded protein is CASSTQMNTEAFF.

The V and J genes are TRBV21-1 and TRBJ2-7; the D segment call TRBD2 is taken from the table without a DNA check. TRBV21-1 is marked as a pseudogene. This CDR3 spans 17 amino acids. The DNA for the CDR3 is TGTGCCAGCAGCAAAGGCGGTACTAGCGGGTTTTCCTACGAGCAGTACTTC. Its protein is CASSKGGTSGFSYEQYF.

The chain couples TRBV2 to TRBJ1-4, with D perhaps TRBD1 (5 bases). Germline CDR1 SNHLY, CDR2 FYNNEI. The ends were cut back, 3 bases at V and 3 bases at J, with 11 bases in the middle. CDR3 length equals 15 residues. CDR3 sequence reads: CASSDGTHPNEKLFF. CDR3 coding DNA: TGTGCCAGCAGTGACGGGACTCACCCTAATGAAAAACTGTTTTTT.

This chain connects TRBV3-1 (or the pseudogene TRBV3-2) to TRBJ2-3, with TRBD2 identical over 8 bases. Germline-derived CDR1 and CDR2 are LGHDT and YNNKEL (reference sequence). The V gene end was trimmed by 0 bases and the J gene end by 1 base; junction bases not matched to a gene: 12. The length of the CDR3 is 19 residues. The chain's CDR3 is CASSQDRAGGSWGTDTQYF. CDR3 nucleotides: TGTGCCAGCAGCCAAGATAGGGCGGGAGGTTCGTGGGGCACAGATACGCAGTATTTT.

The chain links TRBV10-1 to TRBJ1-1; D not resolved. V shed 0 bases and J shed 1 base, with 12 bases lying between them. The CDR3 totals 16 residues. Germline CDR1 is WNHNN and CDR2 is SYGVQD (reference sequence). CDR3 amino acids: CASSESRPEGNTEAFF. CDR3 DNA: TGCGCCAGCAGTGAGTCTCGGCCGGAGGGGAACACTGAAGCTTTCTTT.

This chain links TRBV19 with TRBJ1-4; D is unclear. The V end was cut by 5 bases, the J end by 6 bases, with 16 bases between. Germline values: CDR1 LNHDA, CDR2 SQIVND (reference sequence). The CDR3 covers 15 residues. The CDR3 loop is CASSGLGSRDEKLFF. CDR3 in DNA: TGTGCCAGTAGTGGTCTGGGCAGCCGCGATGAAAAACTGTTTTTT. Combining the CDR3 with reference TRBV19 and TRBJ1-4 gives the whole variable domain DGGITQSPKYLFRKEGQNVTLSCEQNLNHDAMYWYRQDPGQGLRLIYYSQIVNDFQKGDIAEGYSVSREKKESFPLTVTSAQKNPTAFYLCASSGLGSRDEKLFFGSGTQLSVL.

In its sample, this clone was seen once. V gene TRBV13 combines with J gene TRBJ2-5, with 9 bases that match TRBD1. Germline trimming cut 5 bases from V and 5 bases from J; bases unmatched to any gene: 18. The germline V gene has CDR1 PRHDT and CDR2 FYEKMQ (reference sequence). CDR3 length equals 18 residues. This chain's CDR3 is CASSLSRPRGTGRETQYF. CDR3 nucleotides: TGTGCCAGCAGCCTCTCACGTCCCCGCGGGACAGGGAGGGAGACCCAGTACTTC.

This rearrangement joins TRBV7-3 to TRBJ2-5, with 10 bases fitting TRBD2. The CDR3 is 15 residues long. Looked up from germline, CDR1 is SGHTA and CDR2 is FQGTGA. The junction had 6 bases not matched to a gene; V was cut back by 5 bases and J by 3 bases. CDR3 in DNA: TGTGCCAGCAGCCCAATCGGACTAGCGGAAGAGACCCAGTACTTC. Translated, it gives CASSPIGLAEETQYF.

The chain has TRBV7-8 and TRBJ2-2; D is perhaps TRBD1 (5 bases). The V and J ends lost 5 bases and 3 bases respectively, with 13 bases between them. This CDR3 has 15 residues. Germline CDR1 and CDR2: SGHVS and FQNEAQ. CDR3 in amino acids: CASSTQGSDTGELFF. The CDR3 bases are TGTGCCAGCAGCACGCAGGGAAGCGACACCGGGGAGCTGTTTTTT.

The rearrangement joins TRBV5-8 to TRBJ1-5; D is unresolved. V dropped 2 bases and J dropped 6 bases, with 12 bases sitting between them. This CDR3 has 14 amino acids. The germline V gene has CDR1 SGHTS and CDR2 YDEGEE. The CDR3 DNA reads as TGTGCCAGCAGCTTTAGTTCTGGGCTTCAGCCCCAGCATTTT. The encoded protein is CASSFSSGLQPQHF. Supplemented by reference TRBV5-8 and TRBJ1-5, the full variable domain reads EAGVTQSPTHLIKTRGQQATLRCSPISGHTSVYWYQQALGLGLQFLLWYDEGEERNRGNFPPRFSGRQFPNYSSELNVNALELEDSALYLCASSFSSGLQPQHFGDGTRLSIL.

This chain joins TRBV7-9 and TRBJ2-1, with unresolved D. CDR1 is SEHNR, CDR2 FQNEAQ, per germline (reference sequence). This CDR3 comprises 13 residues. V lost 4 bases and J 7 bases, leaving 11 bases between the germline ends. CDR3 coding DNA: TGTGCCAGCAGCTCTTATCTTTTGAATGAGCAGTTCTTC. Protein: CASSSYLLNEQFF. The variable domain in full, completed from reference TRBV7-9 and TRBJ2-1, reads DTGVSQNPRHKITKRGQNVTFRCDPISEHNRLYWYRQTLGQGPEFLTYFQNEAQLEKSRLLSDRFSAERPKGSFSTLEIQRTEQGDSAMYLCASSSYLLNEQFFGPGTRLTVL.

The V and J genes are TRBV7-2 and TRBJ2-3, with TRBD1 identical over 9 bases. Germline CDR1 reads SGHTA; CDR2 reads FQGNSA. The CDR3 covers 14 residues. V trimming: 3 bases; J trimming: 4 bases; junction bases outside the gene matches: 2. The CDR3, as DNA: TGTGCCAGCAGCTTCCGACAGGGGGCAGATACGCAGTATTTT. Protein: CASSFRQGADTQYF.

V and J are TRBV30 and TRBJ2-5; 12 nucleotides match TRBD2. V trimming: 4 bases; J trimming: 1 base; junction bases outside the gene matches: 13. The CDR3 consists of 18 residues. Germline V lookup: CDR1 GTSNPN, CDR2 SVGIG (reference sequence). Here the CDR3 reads CAWTGPKGLAGTQETQYF. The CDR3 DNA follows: TGTGCCTGGACCGGGCCGAAAGGACTAGCGGGAACCCAAGAGACCCAGTACTTC.

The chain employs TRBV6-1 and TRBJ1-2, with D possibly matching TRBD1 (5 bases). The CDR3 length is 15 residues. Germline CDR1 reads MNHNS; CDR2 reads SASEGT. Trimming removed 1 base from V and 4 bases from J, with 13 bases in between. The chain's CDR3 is CASSEGGGSPYGYTF. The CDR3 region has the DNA TGTGCCAGCAGTGAAGGGGGGGGGTCCCCCTATGGCTACACCTTC.